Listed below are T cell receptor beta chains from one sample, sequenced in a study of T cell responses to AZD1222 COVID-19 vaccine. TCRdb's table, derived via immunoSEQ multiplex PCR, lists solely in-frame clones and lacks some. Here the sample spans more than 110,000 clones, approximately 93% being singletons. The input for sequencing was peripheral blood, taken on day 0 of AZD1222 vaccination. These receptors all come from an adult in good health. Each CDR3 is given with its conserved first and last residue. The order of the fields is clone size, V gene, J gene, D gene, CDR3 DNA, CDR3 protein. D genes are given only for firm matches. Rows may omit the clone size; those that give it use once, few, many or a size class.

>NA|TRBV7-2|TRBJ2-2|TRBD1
TGTGCCAGCAGCTACAGGGGCGCCGGGGAGCTGTTTTTT
CASSYRGAGELFF
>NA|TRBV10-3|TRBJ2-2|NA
TGTGCCATCAGAAAAGAGGGAGCGGGGGAGCTGTTTTTT
CAIRKEGAGELFF
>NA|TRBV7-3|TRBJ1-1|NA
TGTGCCAGCAGCAACTCGGAAGACGCTGAAGCTTTCTTT
CASSNSEDAEAFF
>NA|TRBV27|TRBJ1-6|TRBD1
TGTGCCAGCAGTTTACGACAGGGAGACAGTAATTCACCCCTCCACTTT
CASSLRQGDSNSPLHF
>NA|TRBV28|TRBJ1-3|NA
TGTGCCAGCAGGGGGAATGGAAACACCATATATTTT
CASRGNGNTIYF
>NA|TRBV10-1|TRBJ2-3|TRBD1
TGCGCCAGCAGCCCCGACAGGGACACAGATACGCAGTATTTT
CASSPDRDTDTQYF
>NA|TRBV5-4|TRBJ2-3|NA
TGTGCCAGCAGCCTGGGCTCGGGAGCGGCAGATACGCAGTATTTT
CASSLGSGAADTQYF
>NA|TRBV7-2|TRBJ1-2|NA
TGTGCCAGCAGTTTTGGCAGCGCCTATGGCTACACCTTC
CASSFGSAYGYTF
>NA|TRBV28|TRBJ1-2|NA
TGTGCCAGCAGTTTTCTGGCAGGGGACTATGGCTACACCTTC
CASSFLAGDYGYTF
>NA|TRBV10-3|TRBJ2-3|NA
TGTGCCATCAGTGATGACGGGATTAGCACAGATACGCAGTATTTT
CAISDDGISTDTQYF
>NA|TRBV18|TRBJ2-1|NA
TGTGCCAGCTCACCACTAAGCGGGTTCTCCTACAATGAGCAGTTCTTC
CASSPLSGFSYNEQFF
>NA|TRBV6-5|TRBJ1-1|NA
TGTGCCAGCGCATTCGAACACTACCTCTCCACTGAAGCTTTCTTT
CASAFEHYLSTEAFF
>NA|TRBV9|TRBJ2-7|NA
TGTGCCAGCAGCGTAGGGCTAGGTTACGAGCAGTACTTC
CASSVGLGYEQYF
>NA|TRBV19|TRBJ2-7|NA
TGTGCCAGTACCGACCAGAGGGCCTACGAGCAGTACTTC
CASTDQRAYEQYF
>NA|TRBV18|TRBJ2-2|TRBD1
TGTGCCAGCTCACCATCGACAGGGGTCGACACCGGGGAGCTGTTTTTT
CASSPSTGVDTGELFF
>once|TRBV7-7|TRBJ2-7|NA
TGTGCTAGCATCCCCCCGACAGGAATTACTAGCCGTCCCTACGAGCAGTACTTC
CASIPPTGITSRPYEQYF
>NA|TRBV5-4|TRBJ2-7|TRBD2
TGTGCCAGCAGCTTGGCCGGGGGGGAGGACTACGAGCAGTACTTC
CASSLAGGEDYEQYF
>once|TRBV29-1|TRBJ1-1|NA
TGCAGCGCCCAGGGGAGGGTGAACACTGAAGCTTTCTTT
CSAQGRVNTEAFF
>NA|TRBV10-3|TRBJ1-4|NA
TGTGCCATCAGTGAACGGGGGTTTGAAAAACTGTTTTTT
CAISERGFEKLFF
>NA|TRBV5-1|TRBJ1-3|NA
TGCGCCAGCAGCATATCGACAGGATCCTCTGGAAACACCATATATTTT
CASSISTGSSGNTIYF
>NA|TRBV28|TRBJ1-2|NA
TGTGCCAGCAGTTTATGGGCCCAAGGCTACACCTTC
CASSLWAQGYTF
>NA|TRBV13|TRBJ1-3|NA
TGTGCCAGCAGCTCCCGAAACACCATATATTTT
CASSSRNTIYF
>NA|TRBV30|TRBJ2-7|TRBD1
TGTGCCTGGGACCGGACAGGGCGTGGGTACGAGCAGTACTTC
CAWDRTGRGYEQYF
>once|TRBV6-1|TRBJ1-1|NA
TGTGCCAGCAGTGACCGGGACACTGAAGCTTTCTTT
CASSDRDTEAFF
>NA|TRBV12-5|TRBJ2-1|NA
TGTGCTAGTGGTTTGGTATTAGGGGGTACCGGGACTAAGTATGAGCAGTTCTTC
CASGLVLGGTGTKYEQFF
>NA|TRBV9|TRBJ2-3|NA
TGTGCCAGCAGCCTCAGAGGGGGGAATACGCAGTATTTT
CASSLRGGNTQYF
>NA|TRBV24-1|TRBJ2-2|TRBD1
TGTGCCACCAGTGATTCATACAGGGGAAGTAGCGGGGAGCTGTTTTTT
CATSDSYRGSSGELFF
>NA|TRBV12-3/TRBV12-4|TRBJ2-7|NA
TGTGCCAGCAGTTTCGCAGGGTCCTACGAGCAGTACTTC
CASSFAGSYEQYF
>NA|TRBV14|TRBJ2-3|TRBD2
TGTGCCAGCAGCCCTTTAGCGGGGCCGACGCAGTATTTT
CASSPLAGPTQYF